These 14 T cell receptor beta chains were sequenced from one sample in a study of shared clonotypes between healthy human individuals. Generated by immunoSEQ multiplex PCR, the TCRdb table keeps only in-frame clones and is missing some. The sample gives 450,000 or so clones, approximately 71% of which show up once; approximately 12% is in the top ten. The sequencing sample was made of PBMCs. The receptor set was obtained from a woman between 40 and 55 years old in good health. Some clones in this sample may be carry-over from other donors' samples.

This clone was detected only once. This chain links TRBV30 with TRBJ1-3, with unresolved D. Trimming took off 1 base at V and 1 base at J, with 11 bases between the two ends. This CDR3 is 15 amino acids long. The V gene's germline CDR1 is GTSNPN and CDR2 SVGIG (reference sequence). The CDR3 nucleotides read TGTGCCTGGAGTGCTCCGGGTAGATCTGGAAACACCATATATTTT. Translation gives CAWSAPGRSGNTIYF.

As to this clone: Since a far larger clone is one base different, this is likely a read error. The chain combines TRBV7-3 with TRBJ2-2, with 9 bases aligning to TRBD1. Germline-derived CDR1 and CDR2 are SGHTA and FQGTGA. V shed 5 bases and J 0 bases; nucleotides not matched to a gene: 1. This CDR3 comprises 15 residues. For the CDR3, the DNA is TGTGCCAGCAGCCGGGACAGGGCGAACACCGGGGAGCTGTTTTTT. Translating gives CASSRDRANTGELFF. Based on the CDR3 plus reference TRBV7-3 and TRBJ2-2, the full variable domain is GAGVSQTPSNKVTEKGKYVELRCDPISGHTALYWYRQSLGQGPEFLIYFQGTGAADDSGLPNDRFFAVRPEGSVSTLKIQRTERGDSAVYLCASSRDRANTGELFFGEGSRLTVL.

The table lists this clone with many counts. V and J are TRBV18 and TRBJ1-5; D not certain. The CDR3 loop spans 16 amino acids. Germline assignment: CDR1 KGHSH and CDR2 LQKENI. V was trimmed by 1 base and J by 0 bases, leaving 10 bases between them. The CDR3 here is CASSPRVANSNQPQHF. CDR3 in DNA: TGTGCCAGCTCACCACGGGTCGCGAATAGCAATCAGCCCCAGCATTTT.

The V call is TRBV9, the J call TRBJ1-2; D gene unclear. V dropped 3 bases and J dropped 8 bases, with 14 bases sitting between them. Germline loops: CDR1 SGDLS, CDR2 YYNGEE. The CDR3 spans 13 residues. The CDR3 bases are TGTGCCAGCAGCGCACAGACGGCGGAAGGCTACACCTTC. Its translation is CASSAQTAEGYTF.

The chain employs TRBV30 and TRBJ2-2; no definite D call. The CDR3 has 16 residues. The V and J ends lost 3 bases and 1 base respectively, with 15 bases between them. The germline V gene encodes CDR1 GTSNPN and CDR2 SVGIG (reference sequence). This CDR3 reads CAWRIKGLGNTGELFF. For the CDR3, the DNA is TGTGCCTGGAGGATCAAAGGTTTGGGGAACACCGGGGAGCTGTTTTTT.

On this clone itself: Only one base separates this from a far larger clonotype, so it likely reflects a read error. The rearrangement joins TRBV28 to TRBJ1-3, with no clear D. CDR1 MDHEN and CDR2 SYDVKM come from the germline V gene. The CDR3 covers 12 residues. Trimming shortened V by 8 bases and J by 4 bases, and 9 bases separated the two germline ends. CDR3 coding DNA: TGTGCCAGCGGATCGTCCGGAAACACCATATATTTT. It is translated as CASGSSGNTIYF.

The chain joins TRBV5-3 to TRBJ2-1, with 14 bases matching TRBD2. TRBV5-3 is identified as an open reading frame with a role that is uncertain. V gave up 3 bases and J gave up 0 bases; unmatched junction bases: 8. The length of the CDR3 is 19 residues. This CDR3 reads CARSSDIGTSGGSYNEQFF. The CDR3 nucleotides are TGTGCCAGAAGCTCCGATATAGGGACTAGCGGGGGCTCCTACAATGAGCAGTTCTTC.

In DNA form, the CDR3 reads TGTGCCAGCATTTCAGCGACGGGGGCCAACGTCCTGACTTTC. Its protein is CASISATGANVLTF. This sequence joins TRBV2 and TRBJ2-6; no definite D call. This CDR3 spans 14 amino acids. Germline assignment: CDR1 SNHLY and CDR2 FYNNEI. V was shortened by 7 bases and J by 4 bases, with 11 bases between the two germline ends.

V usage is TRBV7-8 and J usage is TRBJ2-1; a weak D match, TRBD2 (5 bases). The germline V gene encodes CDR1 SGHVS and CDR2 FQNEAQ. CDR3 length: 12 residues. V shed 5 bases and J shed 10 bases, with 12 bases lying between them. This chain's CDR3 is CASSTPGKEQFF. DNA of the CDR3: TGTGCCAGCAGCACACCGGGAAAAGAGCAGTTCTTC.

The chain joins TRBV7-9 to TRBJ1-2; tentative D call: TRBD1 (5 bases). Trimming removed 5 bases from V and 0 bases from J, with 13 bases in between. This CDR3 is built from 15 residues. Germline V CDR1 and CDR2: SEHNR, FQNEAQ (reference sequence). CDR3 region: CASSPGTSANYGYTF. CDR3 DNA: TGTGCCAGCAGCCCCGGGACGTCAGCTAACTATGGCTACACCTTC.

On this clone: A far bigger clonotype differs at one base, so this is likely a read error. The chain has TRBV28 and TRBJ2-5; 8 bases are a match to TRBD1. CDR3 length: 14 amino acids. Germline loops: CDR1 MDHEN, CDR2 SYDVKM. The CDR3 DNA sequence: TGTGCCAGCAGTACGACAGGGGACTCCTACGAGCAGCACTTC. Translating gives CASSTTGDSYEQHF.

V is TRBV18 and J is TRBJ2-7; possible D gene TRBD1, 6 bases. CDR1 KGHSH and CDR2 LQKENI come from the germline V gene. The germline V and J ends were trimmed by 6 bases and 0 bases, with 12 bases remaining between them. This CDR3 has 14 amino acids. CDR3 amino acids: CASSRRDNSYEQYF. The CDR3 coding sequence is TGTGCCAGCTCCCGCCGGGACAACTCCTACGAGCAGTACTTC.

The chain is built from TRBV7-6 and TRBJ2-6; D unresolved. Trimming left V 4 bases short and J 12 bases short, with 13 bases between. The germline V gene has CDR1 SGHVS and CDR2 FNYEAQ. The CDR3 loop spans 13 amino acids. In DNA, the CDR3 is TGTGCCAGCAGCTCTGGATCTAGTGGCGTCCTGACTTTC. This encodes CASSSGSSGVLTF.

This chain joins TRBV4-3 and TRBJ1-2; D is ambiguous. Germline assignment: CDR1 LGHNA and CDR2 YSLEER. The CDR3 spans 14 residues. Between the trimmed V and J ends, which lost 0 bases and 0 bases, there was a span of 5 bases. The CDR3 region is CASSQENTNYGYTF. The CDR3 bases are TGCGCCAGCAGCCAAGAGAACACTAACTATGGCTACACCTTC.